These 30 T cell receptor beta chains were all obtained from the same sample, sequenced in a study of shared clonotypes between healthy human individuals. Profiling relied on immunoSEQ multiplex PCR, and the TCRdb table lists in-frame clones only, not all of them. Here the sample spans roughly 380,000 clones, 90% to 98% being singletons. Input material: memory CD8+ T cells sorted from blood. The subset: CD45RO+ cells pooled with CCR7-negative TemRA cells. The origin of the receptors is a man aged 25 to 45 in good health.

The chain combines TRBV7-9 with TRBJ2-1; 8 bases match TRBD2. Trimming removed 3 bases from V and 4 bases from J; junction bases left unmatched: 5. CDR3 size: 15 residues. Germline loops: CDR1 SEHNR, CDR2 FQNEAQ (reference sequence). CDR3 region: CASSFRAGAYNEQFF. The CDR3 nucleotides are TGTGCCAGCAGCTTTAGAGCGGGAGCGTACAATGAGCAGTTCTTC.

V and J are TRBV5-1 and TRBJ1-5; D may be TRBD1 (6 bases). Germline V gene lookup returns CDR1 SGHRS and CDR2 YFSETQ. V was trimmed by 5 bases and J by 4 bases, leaving 13 bases between them. The CDR3 has 14 residues. This CDR3 reads CASSQDSGNQPQHF. DNA for the CDR3: TGCGCCAGCAGTCAGGACAGTGGAAATCAGCCCCAGCATTTT.

This clone came up once. The chain links TRBV4-1 to TRBJ2-7; maybe TRBD1 (6 bases). V shed 0 bases and J shed 2 bases, with 17 bases lying between them. The CDR3 extends over 17 amino acids. Germline loops: CDR1 MGHRA, CDR2 YSYEKL. The CDR3 loop is CASSQERSGQRAYEQYF. In DNA form, the CDR3 reads TGCGCCAGCAGCCAAGAAAGGTCCGGACAGCGAGCCTACGAGCAGTACTTC.

The V call is TRBV21-1, the J call TRBJ2-7; whether TRBD2, the table's D call, matches the DNA was not checked. TRBV21-1 is recorded as a pseudogene. This CDR3 contains 11 residues. The CDR3 sequence is CAGPRGYEQYF. The DNA for the CDR3 is TGTGCCGGCCCACGAGGGTACGAGCAGTACTTC.

Concerning this clone: The identical CDR3 is also encoded by other nucleotide sequences in the sample. The gene calls are TRBV18 and TRBJ2-5; D is unclear. CDR1 and CDR2 (germline): KGHSH, LQKENI. Trimming shortened V by 4 bases and J by 2 bases, and 5 bases separated the two germline ends. The CDR3 loop spans 12 amino acids. CDR3 region: CASSQSQETQYF. CDR3 nucleotides: TGTGCCAGCTCACAATCACAAGAGACCCAGTACTTC.

V and J are TRBV5-1 and TRBJ2-7; 10 nucleotides agree with TRBD2. The germline V gene encodes CDR1 SGHRS and CDR2 YFSETQ. Unmatched junction bases numbered 18, after V lost 4 bases and J lost 5 bases. The CDR3 contains 18 residues. The CDR3 sequence is CASSPWLEPSGSEDEQYF. The DNA of the CDR3 is TGCGCCAGCAGCCCTTGGCTGGAGCCTAGCGGGAGTGAGGACGAGCAGTACTTC.

The V gene is TRBV5-6, the J gene TRBJ2-3; 9 bases map to TRBD2. The CDR3 covers 15 residues. With 4 bases clipped from V and 2 bases from J, the junction kept 5 bases outside the gene matches. Germline V gene lookup returns CDR1 SGHDT and CDR2 YYEEEE. Written as DNA, the CDR3 is TGTGCCAGCAGCCTCCGGACTAGCGCCACAGATACGCAGTATTTT. Amino acid sequence: CASSLRTSATDTQYF. Complete variable domain (other parts from reference TRBV5-6 and TRBJ2-3): DAGVTQSPTHLIKTRGQQVTLRCSPKSGHDTVSWYQQALGQGPQFIFQYYEEEERQRGNFPDRFSGHQFPNYSSELNVNALLLGDSALYLCASSLRTSATDTQYFGPGTRLTVL.

V gene TRBV7-9 combines with J gene TRBJ1-1; TRBD1 might be the D (6 bases). This CDR3 has 13 amino acids. V was clipped by 5 bases and J by 7 bases, with 14 bases between them. The germline V gene has CDR1 SEHNR and CDR2 FQNEAQ (reference sequence). DNA for the CDR3: TGTGCCAGCAGCCTAAAGAGGGGGGATGAAGCTTTCTTT. Protein product: CASSLKRGDEAFF.

V gene TRBV28 combines with J gene TRBJ2-2; 15 positions match TRBD2. This CDR3 region has 16 residues. Germline CDR1 and CDR2: MDHEN and SYDVKM. V shed 2 bases and J 6 bases; nucleotides not matched to a gene: 1. CDR3 amino acids: CASSLGLAGGPGELFF. The CDR3 DNA reads as TGTGCCAGCAGTTTAGGACTAGCGGGAGGGCCCGGGGAGCTGTTTTTT. Full variable domain (outside the CDR3, taken from reference TRBV28 and TRBJ2-2): DVKVTQSSRYLVKRTGEKVFLECVQDMDHENMFWYRQDPGLGLRLIYFSYDVKMKEKGDIPEGYSVSREKKERFSLILESASTNQTSMYLCASSLGLAGGPGELFFGEGSRLTVL.

This chain uses TRBV9 with TRBJ2-7; possibly TRBD2 for D (5 bases). Germline V gene lookup returns CDR1 SGDLS and CDR2 YYNGEE. V dropped 2 bases and J dropped 7 bases, with 16 bases sitting between them. The CDR3 extends over 14 amino acids. As DNA, the CDR3 is TGTGCCAGCAGCGTCGACGCGGGTTCCCGGGAGCAGTACTTC. Translating it yields CASSVDAGSREQYF.

The chain joins TRBV6-1 to TRBJ2-7, with 10 bases lining up with TRBD2. Germline V CDR1 and CDR2: MNHNS, SASEGT. Trimming removed 5 bases from V and 4 bases from J; junction bases left unmatched: 5. CDR3 size: 14 residues. CDR3 amino acids: CASSRTSGGYEQYF. DNA for the CDR3: TGTGCCAGCAGTCGGACTAGCGGAGGTTACGAGCAGTACTTC.

The rearrangement uses TRBV6-1 and TRBJ1-2; D remains unclear. CDR1 and CDR2 (germline): MNHNS, SASEGT. CDR3 length: 14 amino acids. The V gene lost 6 bases and the J gene lost 6 bases, with 17 bases spanning the gap. The CDR3 bases are TGTGCCAGCAGGGCCGTGGGATCAGTGGATGGCTACACCTTC. This encodes CASRAVGSVDGYTF.

The chain recombines TRBV5-1 with TRBJ1-1, with D perhaps TRBD1 (6 bases). V shed 4 bases and J shed 4 bases, with 17 bases lying between them. CDR3 length: 15 amino acids. Germline CDR1 reads SGHRS; CDR2 reads YFSETQ. CDR3 nucleotide sequence: TGCGCCAGCAGCGCGGGCCCGGGAGGGGGCACTGAAGCTTTCTTT. This sequence encodes CASSAGPGGGTEAFF.

This sequence joins TRBV10-3 and TRBJ2-5; a possible D gene is TRBD2 (6 bases). CDR1 is ENHRY and CDR2 is SYGVKD in the germline V gene. V lost 8 bases and J lost 5, with 21 bases in between. The CDR3 has 15 residues. The CDR3 spells CAIRVGRRDGETQYF. The DNA of the CDR3 is TGTGCCATCCGGGTCGGACGGCGGGACGGTGAGACCCAGTACTTC.

With regard to this clone: Other DNA sequences in this sample translate to the same CDR3. V is TRBV30 and J is TRBJ1-5; no clear D gene. Trimming removed 0 bases at V and 7 bases at J, with 10 bases between. This CDR3 is built from 13 residues. Germline values: CDR1 GTSNPN, CDR2 SVGIG (reference sequence). The CDR3 is CAWSVEGNQPQHF. In DNA, the CDR3 is TGTGCCTGGAGTGTAGAGGGAAACCAGCCCCAGCATTTT.

This chain connects TRBV5-4 to TRBJ2-2; tentatively, D is TRBD1 (6 bases). The CDR3 covers 16 residues. From germline, CDR1 is SGHNT and CDR2 YYREEE (reference sequence). The V end lost 7 bases, the J end lost 1 base, and 17 bases lay between the germline ends. CDR3 coding DNA: TGTGCCAGCGGTAACAGGGTAGCCATGAACACCGGGGAGCTGTTTTTT. Translation: CASGNRVAMNTGELFF.

J is TRBJ2-7 and V is TRBV20-1; D uncertain. Trimming cost V 4 bases and J 2 bases, with 6 bases left between them. The length of the CDR3 is 11 residues. CDR1 and CDR2 from the germline V gene are DFQATT and SNEGSKA (reference sequence). Written as DNA, the CDR3 is TGCAGTGCTAACGATGCCTACGAGCAGTACTTC. As protein: CSANDAYEQYF.

This chain links TRBV2 with TRBJ2-7; 7 nucleotides line up with TRBD2. J gave up 7 bases and V 4 bases, and 10 bases lay outside the gene matches. Germline lookup yields CDR1 SNHLY and CDR2 FYNNEI. The CDR3 sequence is 14 residues long. DNA of the CDR3: TGTGCCAGCAGTGCAGAGGGAGGGCCTCATGAGCAGTACTTC. It yields the protein CASSAEGGPHEQYF.

The chain joins TRBV6-6 to TRBJ2-7, with unresolved D. Germline loops: CDR1 MNHNY, CDR2 SVGAGI (reference sequence). The CDR3 has 13 residues. Between the trimmed V and J ends, which lost 2 bases and 6 bases, there was a span of 11 bases. CDR3 nucleotide sequence: TGTGCCAGCAGTTACGCTCCCGGGCTCGAGCAGTACTTC. It encodes CASSYAPGLEQYF.

The chain has TRBV14 and TRBJ2-1; possibly TRBD1 for D (6 bases). The CDR3 loop spans 16 amino acids. CDR1 is SGHDN and CDR2 is FVKESK in the germline V gene. The V and J ends lost 6 bases and 0 bases respectively, with 15 bases between them. CDR3 in amino acids: CASSPRQASSYNEQFF. The CDR3 bases are TGTGCCAGCAGTCCGAGACAGGCGAGCTCCTACAATGAGCAGTTCTTC. The full variable domain, its missing parts supplied by reference TRBV14 and TRBJ2-1, is EAGVTQFPSHSVIEKGQTVTLRCDPISGHDNLYWYRRVMGKEIKFLLHFVKESKQDESGMPNNRFLAERTGGTYSTLKVQPAELEDSGVYFCASSPRQASSYNEQFFGPGTRLTVL.

The chain employs TRBV6-5 and TRBJ2-1, with TRBD2 matching over 7 bases. Trimming took 3 bases from V and 7 from J; bases not matched to a gene: 12. The CDR3 is 16 amino acids. Germline CDR1 is MNHEY and CDR2 is SVGAGI. The CDR3 reads CASSYIRGRSRNEQFF. As DNA, the CDR3 is TGTGCCAGCAGTTATATCCGCGGGAGATCGAGGAATGAGCAGTTCTTC.

The chain carries TRBV7-9 and TRBJ1-1; the match to TRBD1 covers 8 bases. The CDR3 is made up of 18 amino acids. The germline V gene has CDR1 SEHNR and CDR2 FQNEAQ (reference sequence). The junction had 14 bases not matched to a gene; V was cut back by 5 bases and J by 0 bases. CDR3 DNA sequence: TGTGCCAGCAGCGTTACACAGGGGGGTATAACCATGAACACTGAAGCTTTCTTT. The encoded protein is CASSVTQGGITMNTEAFF.

The chain links TRBV6-5 to TRBJ1-2; 11 bases agree with TRBD1. The germline CDR1 and CDR2 sequences are MNHEY and SVGAGI. V trimming: 8 bases; J trimming: 8 bases; junction bases outside the gene matches: 4. The CDR3 loop spans 12 amino acids. CDR3 residues: CASGQGAGGYTF. The CDR3 bases are TGTGCCAGCGGACAGGGGGCGGGAGGCTACACCTTC.

V gene TRBV2 combines with J gene TRBJ2-3; no firm D call. The CDR3 loop spans 11 amino acids. Deletions cut 7 bases from V and 2 bases from J, with 4 bases between. Germline V gives CDR1 SNHLY, CDR2 FYNNEI. The CDR3 coding sequence is TGTGCCAGCACCATCACAGATACGCAGTATTTT. It specifies CASTITDTQYF.

The chain has TRBV5-1 and TRBJ2-7; TRBD2 might be the D (6 bases). Germline assignment: CDR1 SGHRS and CDR2 YFSETQ. The CDR3 extends over 17 amino acids. V was cut by 2 bases and J by 0 bases, with 18 bases left in between. CDR3 coding DNA: TGCGCCAGCAGCTTTGCCCCACTAGCTGCGAGCTCCTACGAGCAGTACTTC. It yields the protein CASSFAPLAASSYEQYF.

Remarks on this clone: Other DNA sequences of this sample code for an identical CDR3. The chain carries TRBV2 and TRBJ2-7; D not certain. CDR3 length: 11 amino acids. Germline loops: CDR1 SNHLY, CDR2 FYNNEI. Trimming pared 3 bases from V and 2 bases from J, leaving 2 bases between. The CDR3 spells CASSETYEQYF. The CDR3, as DNA: TGTGCCAGCAGTGAGACCTACGAGCAGTACTTC.

V and J are TRBV30 and TRBJ2-2; the D gene is possibly TRBD2 (5 bases). This CDR3 is built from 13 residues. V was clipped by 4 bases and J by 4 bases, with 10 bases between them. Germline CDR1 and CDR2: GTSNPN and SVGIG (reference sequence). In DNA form, the CDR3 reads TGTGCCTGGACTAGCAGATCCACCGGGGAGCTGTTTTTT. As protein: CAWTSRSTGELFF.

This CDR3 is CASSVDGGTGELFF. CDR3 bases: TGTGCCAGCAGCGTAGATGGGGGGACCGGGGAGCTGTTTTTT. The chain is built from TRBV9 and TRBJ2-2, with D possibly matching TRBD2 (6 bases). The CDR3 loop spans 14 amino acids. Germline V gene sequence: CDR1 SGDLS, CDR2 YYNGEE. Trimming removed 0 bases at V and 5 bases at J, with 8 bases between.

The rearrangement joins TRBV15 to TRBJ2-7; maybe TRBD2 (5 bases). Germline V lookup: CDR1 LNHNV, CDR2 YYDKDF (reference sequence). V dropped 0 bases and J dropped 0 bases, with 9 bases sitting between them. The CDR3 sequence is 15 residues long. The CDR3 DNA reads as TGTGCCACCAGCAGAGATCCGGGATTCTCCTACGAGCAGTACTTC. This codes for CATSRDPGFSYEQYF.

The V call is TRBV7-2, the J call TRBJ2-7, with 7 positions matching TRBD2. This CDR3 spans 14 amino acids. CDR1 and CDR2 (germline): SGHTA, FQGNSA. The trim removed 1 base at V and 4 bases at J, leaving 4 bases unmatched. CDR3 sequence (DNA): TGTGCCAGCAGCTTAGAAGGACTAGGGTACGAGCAGTACTTC. As protein: CASSLEGLGYEQYF.